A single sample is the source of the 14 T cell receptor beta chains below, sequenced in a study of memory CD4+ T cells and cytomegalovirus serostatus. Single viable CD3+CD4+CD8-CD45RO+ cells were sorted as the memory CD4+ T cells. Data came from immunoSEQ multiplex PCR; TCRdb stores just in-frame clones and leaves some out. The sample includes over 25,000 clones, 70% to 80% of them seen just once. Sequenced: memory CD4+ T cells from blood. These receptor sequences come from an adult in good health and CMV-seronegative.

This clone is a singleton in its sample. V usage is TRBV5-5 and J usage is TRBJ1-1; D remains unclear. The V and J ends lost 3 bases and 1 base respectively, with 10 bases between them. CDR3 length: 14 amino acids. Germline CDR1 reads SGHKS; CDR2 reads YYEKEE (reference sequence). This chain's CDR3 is CASSSFSQNTEAFF. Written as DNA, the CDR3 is TGTGCCAGCAGCTCCTTTTCACAGAACACTGAAGCTTTCTTT.

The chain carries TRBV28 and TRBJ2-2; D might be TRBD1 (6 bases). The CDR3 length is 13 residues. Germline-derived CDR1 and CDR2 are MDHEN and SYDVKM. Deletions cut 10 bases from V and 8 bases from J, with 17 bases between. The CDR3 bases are TGTGCCACCAACGGACAGTCCAGGGGGGAGCTGTTTTTT. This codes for CATNGQSRGELFF.

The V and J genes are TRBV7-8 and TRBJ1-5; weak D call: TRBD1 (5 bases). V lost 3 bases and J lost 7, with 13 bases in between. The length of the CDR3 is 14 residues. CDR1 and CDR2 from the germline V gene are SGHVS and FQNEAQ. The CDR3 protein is CASSFLRGRQPQHF. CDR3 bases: TGTGCCAGCAGCTTCCTGCGGGGACGGCAGCCCCAGCATTTT.

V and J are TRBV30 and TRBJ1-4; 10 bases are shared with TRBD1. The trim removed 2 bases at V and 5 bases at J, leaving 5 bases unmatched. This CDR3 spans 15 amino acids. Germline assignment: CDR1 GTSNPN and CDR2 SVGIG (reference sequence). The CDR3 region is CAWSSGGQGNEKLFF. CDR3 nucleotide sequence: TGTGCCTGGAGTTCGGGGGGACAGGGGAATGAAAAACTGTTTTTT.

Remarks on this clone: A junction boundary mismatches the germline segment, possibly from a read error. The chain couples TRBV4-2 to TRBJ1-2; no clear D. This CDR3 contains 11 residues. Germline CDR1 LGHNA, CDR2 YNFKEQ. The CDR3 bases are TGTGCCAGCTCTGAGTCAACAGCGCGAATCTTC. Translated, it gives CASSESTARIF.

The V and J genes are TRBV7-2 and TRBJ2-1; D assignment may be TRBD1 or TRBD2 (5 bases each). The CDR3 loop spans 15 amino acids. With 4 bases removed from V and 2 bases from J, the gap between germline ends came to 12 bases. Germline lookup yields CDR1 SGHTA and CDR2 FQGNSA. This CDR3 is CASSWDLQTYNEQFF. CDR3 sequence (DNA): TGTGCCAGCAGCTGGGACCTACAAACCTACAATGAGCAGTTCTTC.

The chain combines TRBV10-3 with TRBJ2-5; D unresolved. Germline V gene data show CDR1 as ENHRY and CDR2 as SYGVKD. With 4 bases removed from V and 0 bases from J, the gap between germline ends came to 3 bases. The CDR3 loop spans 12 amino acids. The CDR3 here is CAISVHQETQYF. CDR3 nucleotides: TGTGCCATCAGTGTCCACCAAGAGACCCAGTACTTC.

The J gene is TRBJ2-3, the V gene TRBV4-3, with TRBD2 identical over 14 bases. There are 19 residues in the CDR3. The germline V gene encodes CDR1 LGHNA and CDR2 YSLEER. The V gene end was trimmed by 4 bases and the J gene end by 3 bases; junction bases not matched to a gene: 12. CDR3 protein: CASSPIIPGLAGETDTQYF. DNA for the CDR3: TGCGCCAGCAGCCCCATTATACCGGGACTAGCGGGAGAAACAGATACGCAGTATTTT.

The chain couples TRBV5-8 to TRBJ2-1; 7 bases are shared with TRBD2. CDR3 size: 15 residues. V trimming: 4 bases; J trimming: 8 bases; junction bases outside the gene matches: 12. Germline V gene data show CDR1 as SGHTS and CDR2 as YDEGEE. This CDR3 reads CASSRTSSPMDEQFF. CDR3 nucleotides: TGTGCCAGCAGCCGGACTAGTTCCCCCATGGATGAGCAGTTCTTC.

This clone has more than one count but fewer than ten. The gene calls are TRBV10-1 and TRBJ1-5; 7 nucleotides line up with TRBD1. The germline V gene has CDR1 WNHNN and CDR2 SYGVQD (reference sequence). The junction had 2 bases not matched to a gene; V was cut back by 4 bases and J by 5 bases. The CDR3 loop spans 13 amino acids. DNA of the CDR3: TGCGCCAGCAGTGGGACAGGCGATCAGCCCCAGCATTTT. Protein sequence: CASSGTGDQPQHF.

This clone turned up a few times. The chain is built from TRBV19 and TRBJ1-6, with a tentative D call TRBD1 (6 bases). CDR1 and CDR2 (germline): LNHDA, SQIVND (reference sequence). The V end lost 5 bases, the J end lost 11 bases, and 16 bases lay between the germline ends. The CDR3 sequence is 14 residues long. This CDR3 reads CASSARQVVTPLHF. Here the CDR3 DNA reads TGTGCCAGTAGTGCTCGACAGGTTGTGACACCCCTCCACTTT.

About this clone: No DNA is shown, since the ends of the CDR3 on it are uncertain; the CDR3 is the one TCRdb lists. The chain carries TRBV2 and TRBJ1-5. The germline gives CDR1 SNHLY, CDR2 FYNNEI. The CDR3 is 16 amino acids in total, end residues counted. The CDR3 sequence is CASSTSGGVIDQPQHF.

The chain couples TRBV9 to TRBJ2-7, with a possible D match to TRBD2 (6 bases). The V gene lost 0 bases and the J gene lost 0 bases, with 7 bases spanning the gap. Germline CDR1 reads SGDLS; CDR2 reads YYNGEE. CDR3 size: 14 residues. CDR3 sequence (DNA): TGTGCCAGCAGCGTAGTCGGGAGCTCCTACGAGCAGTACTTC. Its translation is CASSVVGSSYEQYF.

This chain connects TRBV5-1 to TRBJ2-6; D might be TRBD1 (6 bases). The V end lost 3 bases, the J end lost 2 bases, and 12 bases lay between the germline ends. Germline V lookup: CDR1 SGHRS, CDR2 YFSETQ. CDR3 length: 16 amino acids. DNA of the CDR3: TGCGCCAGCAGCTCGCCCCAGGGGACTGGGGCCAACGTCCTGACTTTC. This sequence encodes CASSSPQGTGANVLTF.